The clone carrying this T cell receptor (beta chain) was counted many times. Time point in this sample: newly diagnosed GD, antithyroid drugs for less than 3 months. PBMC RNA served as the TCR library source. The data derive from a study of regulatory T cells in long-lasting Graves disease. Arm-PCR of CDR3 regions with iRepertoire HTBI primers generated TCR beta libraries. TCRdb passed the multiplex PCR reads through MiXCR, listing each CDR3 protein once. The sample yields about 420,000 distinct CDR3 sequences, approximately 16% seen once. V lost 6 bases and J 2 bases, leaving 8 bases between the germline ends. The CDR3 is 13 amino acids. The germline V gene encodes CDR1 SNHLY and CDR2 FYNNEI. These data also featured in a second study, about T cells in Graves' hyperthyroidism and ophthalmopathy. This second report adds: Hyperthyroidism in the patients, aged 18 to 65, was newly diagnosed and under 2 months in duration. A model of 13 V-J pairs discriminated ophthalmopathy from stable hyperthyroidism.

The chain combines TRBV2 with TRBJ2-4; a possible D gene is TRBD2 (6 bases). This TCR was sampled from a young woman with Graves disease. This material consisted of peripheral blood mononuclear cells (PBMCs), taken at new diagnosis, from a patient treated with antithyroid drugs. CDR3 nucleotides: TGTGCCAGCAGCGGAGGGCCCAAAAACATTCAGTACTTC. Amino acid sequence: CASSGGPKNIQYF.